One sample yielded the 16 T cell receptor beta chains listed below, sequenced in a study of control samples from healthy donors and cancer patients. TCRdb's copy holds only in-frame clones and misses some; the assay was immunoSEQ multiplex PCR. The sample lists approximately 46,000 clones, 90% to 95% seen once, with around 0.78% in the top ten. Sequencing was performed on PBMCs. The source is a man aged 25-45 years with colorectal cancer.

This clone was observed a handful of times. The V call is TRBV5-5, the J call TRBJ2-1, with a possible D match to TRBD2 (7 bases). From germline, CDR1 is SGHKS and CDR2 YYEKEE (reference sequence). Trimming took off 5 bases at V and 2 bases at J, with 14 bases between the two ends. The CDR3 runs to 15 residues. CDR3 region: CASRSAGAPYNEQFF. CDR3 sequence (DNA): TGTGCCAGCAGATCGGCGGGGGCGCCCTACAATGAGCAGTTCTTC.

CDR3 residues: CASSPIDRGGGYTF. The CDR3 region has the DNA TGTGCCAGCAGTCCCATTGACAGGGGTGGAGGCTACACCTTC. V is TRBV27 and J is TRBJ1-2, with 8 nucleotides matching TRBD1. J was trimmed by 8 bases and V by 5 bases; bases with no gene match: 10. CDR1 and CDR2 (germline): MNHEY, SMNVEV (reference sequence). This CDR3 is built from 14 residues.

The genes are TRBV4-1 and TRBJ2-3, with 14 nucleotides matching TRBD2. Losses at the gene ends were 4 bases for V and 4 bases for J; bases not matched to a gene: 7. The CDR3 extends over 17 amino acids. Germline V CDR1 and CDR2: MGHRA, YSYEKL. CDR3 nucleotide sequence: TGCGCCAGCAGCCCACCGACTAGCGGGGGGGCGGCAGATACGCAGTATTTT. Translating gives CASSPPTSGGAADTQYF.

This chain uses TRBV4-3 with TRBJ2-1; 14 bases match TRBD2. V lost 0 bases and J lost 0; bases outside the gene matches: 10. The CDR3 is 21 amino acids. Germline assignment: CDR1 LGHNA and CDR2 YSLEER. The CDR3 protein is CASSQDWTSGGRASSYNEQFF. CDR3 nucleotide sequence: TGCGCCAGCAGCCAAGATTGGACTAGCGGGGGGCGTGCTTCCTCCTACAATGAGCAGTTCTTC.

This chain joins TRBV24-1 and TRBJ2-1, with D possibly being TRBD1 (6 bases). Germline V gene sequence: CDR1 KGHDR, CDR2 SFDVKD. V was clipped by 7 bases and J by 7 bases, with 13 bases between them. This CDR3 spans 13 amino acids. The CDR3 protein is CATRQGYDNEQFF. As DNA, the CDR3 is TGTGCCACCAGGCAGGGGTACGATAATGAGCAGTTCTTC.

The chain has TRBV7-8 and TRBJ2-2, with 8 bases that match TRBD1. V shed 1 base and J 8 bases; nucleotides not matched to a gene: 6. This CDR3 is built from 15 residues. The germline gives CDR1 SGHVS, CDR2 FQNEAQ. In nucleotides, the CDR3 is TGTGCCAGCAGCTTAGACCAGGGGGCGGGAGGGGAGCTGTTTTTT. Its protein product is CASSLDQGAGGELFF.

J is TRBJ2-1 and V is TRBV30; D call uncertain. Trimming took 2 bases from V and 2 from J, leaving 1 base between them. The germline V gene has CDR1 GTSNPN and CDR2 SVGIG (reference sequence). The CDR3 covers 11 residues. CDR3 sequence (DNA): TGTGCCTGGAGTCCCTACAATGAGCAGTTCTTC. Residues: CAWSPYNEQFF.

The V call is TRBV10-2, the J call TRBJ1-2, with D tentatively TRBD1 (5 bases). The V end was cut by 6 bases, the J end by 5 bases, with 16 bases between. CDR1 is WSHSY and CDR2 is SAAADI in the germline V gene. CDR3 length: 14 amino acids. The CDR3 protein is CASSEGGGGYGYTF. For the CDR3, the DNA is TGCGCCAGCAGCGAGGGTGGGGGGGGATATGGCTACACCTTC.

The V gene is TRBV29-1, the J gene TRBJ2-7; D is perhaps TRBD1 (6 bases). The CDR3 sequence is 13 residues long. Germline CDR1 reads SQVTM; CDR2 reads ANQGSEA. The V end was cut by 7 bases, the J end by 3 bases, with 16 bases between. CDR3 nucleotides: TGCAGCGCAAAACAGGGTACAGGCTACGAGCAGTACTTC. The encoded protein is CSAKQGTGYEQYF.

This chain joins TRBV30 and TRBJ2-4; 8 bases agree with TRBD1. The CDR3 is made up of 14 amino acids. The V gene end was trimmed by 2 bases and the J gene end by 7 bases; junction bases not matched to a gene: 7. Germline V gene lookup returns CDR1 GTSNPN and CDR2 SVGIG (reference sequence). Here the CDR3 reads CAWSPTGVGNIQYF. The CDR3 nucleotides read TGTGCCTGGAGTCCGACAGGGGTCGGGAACATTCAGTACTTC.

The chain couples TRBV9 to TRBJ2-1; D not resolved. The CDR3 contains 14 residues. The germline V gene encodes CDR1 SGDLS and CDR2 YYNGEE. Trimming removed 0 bases from V and 8 bases from J, with 12 bases in between. The CDR3 bases are TGTGCCAGCAGCGTAGCAGGTGGCAGTCATGAGCAGTTCTTC. Amino acid sequence: CASSVAGGSHEQFF.

The V gene is TRBV6-1, the J gene TRBJ1-4; D remains ambiguous. Trimming left V 2 bases short and J 0 bases short, with 10 bases between. This CDR3 region has 16 residues. The V gene's germline CDR1 is MNHNS and CDR2 SASEGT. The DNA of the CDR3 is TGTGCCAGCAGTGAACAGTACCTTGCAACTAATGAAAAACTGTTTTTT. Translation gives CASSEQYLATNEKLFF.

V is TRBV3-1 (or the pseudogene TRBV3-2) and J is TRBJ1-2, with D uncertain. The CDR3 runs 17 residues. Germline loops: CDR1 LGHDT, CDR2 YNNKEL (reference sequence). With 4 bases removed from V and 0 bases from J, the gap between germline ends came to 18 bases. CDR3 DNA sequence: TGTGCCAGCAGCCCCCCGGCGGCGGGAGTCGCTAACTATGGCTACACCTTC. It encodes CASSPPAAGVANYGYTF.

The chain is built from TRBV4-3 and TRBJ1-4; D ambiguous. The V gene's germline CDR1 is LGHNA and CDR2 YSLEER. The V end was cut by 4 bases, the J end by 8 bases, with 20 bases between. The CDR3 is 16 residues long. CDR3 sequence reads: CASSPVINLSGEKLFF. The CDR3 DNA is TGCGCCAGCAGCCCCGTAATAAACCTTTCCGGAGAAAAACTGTTTTTT.

This chain links TRBV4-2 with TRBJ1-1, with no clear D. The CDR3 consists of 17 residues. Germline V CDR1 and CDR2: LGHNA, YNFKEQ. Trimming removed 0 bases from V and 4 bases from J, with 18 bases in between. The CDR3 nucleotides read TGTGCCAGCAGCCAAGAACGCTCGAGAGTTTTACCCACTGAAGCTTTCTTT. It codes for CASSQERSRVLPTEAFF.

J is TRBJ1-1 and V is TRBV7-9, with D unclear. V was pared by 1 base and J by 1 base, with 4 bases between. This CDR3 is 13 amino acids long. Germline loops: CDR1 SEHNR, CDR2 FQNEAQ (reference sequence). The CDR3 protein is CASSLEANTEAFF. CDR3 bases: TGTGCCAGCAGCTTAGAAGCGAACACTGAAGCTTTCTTT.